This entry concerns a single T cell receptor beta chain. Its specificity is not known. Extraction and reverse transcription of RNA yielded cDNA as the sequencing template. Some clones are missing from TCRdb's copy, which holds only in-frame ones; the method was immunoSEQ multiplex PCR. This sample has about 99,000 clones, with 55% found just once. This sample was taken from a study of CD8+ T cells in alopecia areata. Study-wide results and limits: Resident alphabeta T-cell populations of normal skin are likewise subject to sequencing in scalp samples. Normal scalp had lower clonality than lesional scalp, with alopecia totalis/universalis lesions showing this most strongly.

Both CD4+ and CD8+ T cells were separated by sorting PBMCs. This clonotype was obtained from a human donor in good health. Source material: CD4+ T cells sorted from blood.

CDR3 DNA: TGTGCCAGCAGGGGGACAGGAAAGGGCAATCAGCCCCAGCATTTT. This codes for CASRGTGKGNQPQHF. The V call is TRBV27, the J call TRBJ1-5, with 8 bases fitting TRBD1. Germline V gene lookup returns CDR1 MNHEY and CDR2 SMNVEV (reference sequence). The V and J ends lost 6 bases and 2 bases, in that order; junction bases with no gene match: 6. CDR3 size: 15 residues.